Listed here is a single T cell receptor (beta chain). Germline V CDR1 and CDR2: SNHLY, FYNNEI. CDR3 size: 16 residues. The V segment lost 3 bases and the J segment 2 bases; nucleotides outside the gene matches: 6. These data belong to a study of blood T cell repertoires in COVID-19. TCRdb keeps only in-frame clones here, not all; method: immunoSEQ multiplex PCR. Here the sample spans more than 250,000 clones, around four fifths being singletons. This chain connects TRBV2 to TRBJ2-1; the match to TRBD2 covers 8 bases. The sequence came from a man in his 60s who had recovered from COVID-19. The sequenced sample was peripheral blood. The CDR3 sequence: CASSDLRGGAYNEQFF. The CDR3 DNA follows: TGTGCCAGCAGTGATCTCCGGGGGGGTGCCTACAATGAGCAGTTCTTC.